This TCR beta chain comes out of a study of cytomegalovirus exposure and HLA in healthy donors. Study-level information: About four fifths of 350 to 400 genotyped donors fell in the Caucasian-associated ancestry cluster. The study, taken as a whole, reports: A later analysis found most CMV-associated TCR beta chains apparently HLA-restricted. Later work showed greater clonal expansion in HLA-associated TCR beta chains than in equally common others.

The PCR contained 60 Vbeta and 13 Jbeta primers. Data came from immunoSEQ multiplex PCR; TCRdb stores just in-frame clones and leaves some out. The sample carries around 200,000 clones, about 79% recorded once. CDR3 size: 14 residues. V dropped 0 bases and J dropped 2; count of bases not matched to a gene: 1. Per germline, CDR1 SGHRS and CDR2 YFSETQ. Points on this clone: Its antigen is undetermined.

Material: PBMCs. The TCR comes from a woman in her forties or fifties in good health and CMV-seronegative. The chain uses TRBV5-1 and TRBJ2-5, with TRBD1 identical over 7 bases. The CDR3 is CASSLGQGQETQYF. For the CDR3, the DNA is TGCGCCAGCAGCTTGGGACAGGGACAAGAGACCCAGTACTTC.